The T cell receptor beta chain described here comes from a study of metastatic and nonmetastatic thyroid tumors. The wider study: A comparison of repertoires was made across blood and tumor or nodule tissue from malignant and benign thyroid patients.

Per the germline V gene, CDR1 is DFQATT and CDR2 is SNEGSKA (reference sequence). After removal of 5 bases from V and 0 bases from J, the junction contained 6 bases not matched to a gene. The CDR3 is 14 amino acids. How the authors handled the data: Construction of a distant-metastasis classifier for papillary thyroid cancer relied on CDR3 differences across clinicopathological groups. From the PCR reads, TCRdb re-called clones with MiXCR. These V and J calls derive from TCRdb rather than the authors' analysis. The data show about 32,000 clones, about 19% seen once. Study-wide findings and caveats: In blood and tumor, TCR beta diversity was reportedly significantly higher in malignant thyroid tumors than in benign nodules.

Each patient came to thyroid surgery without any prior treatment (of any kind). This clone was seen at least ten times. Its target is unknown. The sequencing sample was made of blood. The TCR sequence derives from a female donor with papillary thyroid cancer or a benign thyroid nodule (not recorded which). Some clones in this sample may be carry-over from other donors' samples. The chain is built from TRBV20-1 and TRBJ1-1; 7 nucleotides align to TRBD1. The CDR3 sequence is CSAPTGRMNTEAFF. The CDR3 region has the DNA TGCAGTGCTCCGACAGGGAGAATGAACACTGAAGCTTTCTTT.